Listed below are T cell receptor beta chains from one sample, sequenced in a study of T cells after yellow fever vaccination. Using its own MiXCR run on the 5' RACE reads, TCRdb lists one record per CDR3 protein. The data show hundreds of thousands of distinct CDR3 sequences, around 5.3% seen once. The specimen was CD4+ T cells sorted from PBMCs, collected on the day of the yellow fever booster vaccination. The source of these receptors is a man younger than 30 who received the YFV17D yellow fever vaccine. CDR3s include the opening cysteine and the closing phenylalanine or tryptophan. D genes are given only for firm matches. Size tells how often a clone was seen (once, few, many) or the class of an expanded clone, and some rows leave it out.

D: NA; V: TRBV11-2; size: few; J: TRBJ2-7; CDR3: CASSLRDNGPSLNEQYF; DNA: TGTGCCAGCAGCCTCCGGGACAACGGTCCTAGTCTCAACGAGCAGTACTTC
D: NA; V: TRBV7-2; size: many; J: TRBJ2-3; CDR3: CASSWAGVGSTDTQYF; DNA: TGTGCCAGCAGCTGGGCGGGTGTGGGTAGCACAGATACGCAGTATTTT
D: NA; V: TRBV15; size: NA; J: TRBJ2-5; CDR3: CATSRPDRAQETQYF; DNA: TGTGCCACCAGCAGACCCGACCGAGCTCAAGAGACCCAGTACTTC
D: NA; V: TRBV12-3/TRBV12-4; size: NA; J: TRBJ1-1; CDR3: CASSFYAQGSPNTEAFF; DNA: TGTGCCAGCAGTTTCTATGCCCAGGGTAGTCCGAACACTGAAGCTTTCTTT
D: NA; V: TRBV5-1; size: few; J: TRBJ1-1; CDR3: CASSLDPFPATQNTEAFF; DNA: TGCGCCAGCAGCTTGGATCCCTTTCCGGCAACCCAGAACACTGAAGCTTTCTTT
D: NA; V: TRBV12-3/TRBV12-4; size: few; J: TRBJ1-1; CDR3: CASSLWTLTGNTEAFF; DNA: TGTGCCAGCAGTTTATGGACCTTGACAGGGAACACTGAAGCTTTCTTT
D: NA; V: TRBV7-9; size: NA; J: TRBJ2-3; CDR3: CASSPGQYF; DNA: TGTGCCAGCAGCCCGGGGCAGTATTTT
D: TRBD1; V: TRBV12-5; size: many; J: TRBJ2-5; CDR3: CASGLGDSTQETQYF; DNA: TGTGCTAGTGGTTTGGGGGACAGTACCCAAGAGACCCAGTACTTC
D: NA; V: TRBV5-6; size: NA; J: TRBJ2-3; CDR3: CASKVRGPGTDTQYF; DNA: TGTGCCAGCAAGGTGCGGGGACCCGGCACAGATACGCAGTATTTT
D: TRBD2; V: TRBV9; size: few; J: TRBJ2-1; CDR3: CASSRGLAGGFEQFF; DNA: TGTGCCAGCAGTCGAGGACTAGCGGGGGGGTTTGAGCAGTTCTTC
D: TRBD1; V: TRBV7-6; size: few; J: TRBJ2-5; CDR3: CASSAATGDGTQYF; DNA: TGTGCCAGCAGCGCCGCCACAGGGGACGGGACCCAGTACTTC
D: NA; V: TRBV24-1; size: many; J: TRBJ2-5; CDR3: CATSDYLETQYF; DNA: TGTGCCACCAGTGATTACTTGGAGACCCAGTACTTC
D: TRBD1; V: TRBV5-1; size: many; J: TRBJ2-5; CDR3: CASSLGTDRGWETQYF; DNA: TGCGCCAGCAGCTTGGGCACTGACAGGGGATGGGAGACCCAGTACTTC
D: TRBD2; V: TRBV6-2/TRBV6-3; size: NA; J: TRBJ2-3; CDR3: CASSYSILTGGQDTQYF; DNA: TGTGCCAGCAGTTACTCGATTCTTACGGGGGGGCAGGATACGCAGTATTTT
D: TRBD2; V: TRBV20-1; size: many; J: TRBJ2-3; CDR3: CSATAGGPSTDTQYF; DNA: TGCAGTGCCACGGCGGGGGGGCCGAGCACAGATACGCAGTATTTT
D: NA; V: TRBV7-2; size: many; J: TRBJ1-5; CDR3: CASSLEFRGQPQHF; DNA: TGTGCCAGCAGCTTAGAATTTCGGGGTCAGCCCCAGCATTTT
D: NA; V: TRBV5-1; size: many; J: TRBJ1-1; CDR3: CASSLDRASTEAFF; DNA: TGCGCCAGCAGCTTGGACAGGGCGAGCACTGAAGCTTTCTTT
D: NA; V: TRBV2; size: NA; J: TRBJ2-5; CDR3: CASTPAGREETQYF; DNA: TGTGCCAGCACCCCCGCGGGCAGAGAAGAGACCCAGTACTTC
D: NA; V: TRBV4-2; size: few; J: TRBJ2-3; CDR3: CASSQDVRPTGDTQYF; DNA: TGTGCCAGCAGCCAAGATGTGAGACCCACGGGGGATACGCAGTATTTT
D: NA; V: TRBV3-1; size: NA; J: TRBJ1-4; CDR3: CASSDQGRKLFF; DNA: TGTGCCAGCAGCGACCAAGGGCGGAAACTGTTTTTT
D: NA; V: TRBV15; size: NA; J: TRBJ2-2; CDR3: CATSREQGGTRELFF; DNA: TGTGCCACCAGCAGAGAACAGGGGGGGACCCGGGAGCTGTTTTTT
D: TRBD1; V: TRBV7-9; size: NA; J: TRBJ2-2; CDR3: CASSPGQGLGNTGELFF; DNA: TGTGCCAGCAGCCCAGGACAGGGATTGGGAAACACCGGGGAGCTGTTTTTT
D: NA; V: TRBV9; size: NA; J: TRBJ1-1; CDR3: CASSVDRRTEAFF; DNA: TGTGCCAGCAGCGTAGACAGGCGGACTGAAGCTTTCTTT
D: NA; V: TRBV7-2; size: NA; J: TRBJ2-1; CDR3: CASSRTRGAYNEQFF; DNA: TGTGCCAGCAGTCGGACAAGGGGCGCCTACAATGAGCAGTTCTTC
D: NA; V: TRBV20-1; size: NA; J: TRBJ2-2; CDR3: CSARGQGHGELFF; DNA: TGCAGTGCTAGAGGGCAGGGGCACGGGGAGCTGTTTTTT
D: NA; V: TRBV30; size: many; J: TRBJ2-5; CDR3: CAWSALDGARETQYF; DNA: TGTGCCTGGAGTGCCTTAGACGGGGCCCGAGAGACCCAGTACTTC
D: NA; V: TRBV9; size: few; J: TRBJ2-1; CDR3: CASSVGPGVSYNEQFF; DNA: TGTGCCAGCAGCGTAGGACCCGGGGTCTCCTACAATGAGCAGTTCTTC
D: NA; V: TRBV7-7; size: NA; J: TRBJ2-1; CDR3: CASSPNRVHEQFF; DNA: TGTGCCAGCAGCCCAAACAGGGTCCATGAGCAGTTCTTC
D: NA; V: TRBV6-6; size: many; J: TRBJ1-1; CDR3: CASSFEQGFTEAFF; DNA: TGTGCCAGCAGTTTCGAGCAGGGGTTCACTGAAGCTTTCTTT
D: NA; V: TRBV7-2; size: many; J: TRBJ2-5; CDR3: CASSLAWNPEETQYF; DNA: TGTGCCAGCAGCTTAGCGTGGAATCCAGAAGAGACCCAGTACTTC
D: NA; V: TRBV5-4; size: NA; J: TRBJ2-1; CDR3: CASSSGTPSEGNEQFF; DNA: TGTGCCAGCAGCTCCGGGACCCCCTCCGAGGGCAATGAGCAGTTCTTC
D: NA; V: TRBV20-1; size: many; J: TRBJ2-7; CDR3: CSASLPGSTYEQYF; DNA: TGCAGTGCTAGTCTCCCGGGGTCTACCTACGAGCAGTACTTC
D: NA; V: TRBV11-2; size: NA; J: TRBJ2-1; CDR3: CASSLDRLSGEQFF; DNA: TGTGCCAGCAGCTTAGATCGGCTTTCTGGTGAGCAGTTCTTC
D: TRBD2; V: TRBV24-1; size: many; J: TRBJ2-5; CDR3: CATSPSGVETQYF; DNA: TGTGCCACCAGTCCTAGCGGGGTAGAGACCCAGTACTTC
D: TRBD2; V: TRBV6-6; size: few; J: TRBJ2-1; CDR3: CASILSGGLGSYNEQFF; DNA: TGTGCCAGCATTCTTAGCGGGGGTCTTGGTTCCTACAATGAGCAGTTCTTC
D: NA; V: TRBV18; size: few; J: TRBJ2-1; CDR3: CASSPYAGSSYNEQFF; DNA: TGTGCCAGCTCGCCCTATGCGGGGAGCTCCTACAATGAGCAGTTCTTC
D: NA; V: TRBV12-3/TRBV12-4; size: few; J: TRBJ1-1; CDR3: CASSYQGFGTEAFF; DNA: TGTGCCAGCAGTTATCAGGGTTTCGGCACTGAAGCTTTCTTT
D: TRBD1; V: TRBV20-1; size: many; J: TRBJ1-6; CDR3: CSARDRTGGGDSPLHF; DNA: TGCAGTGCTAGAGATAGGACAGGGGGCGGTGATTCACCCCTCCACTTT
D: NA; V: TRBV9; size: few; J: TRBJ1-5; CDR3: CASTLGVSNQPQHF; DNA: TGTGCCAGCACCTTAGGGGTCTCCAATCAGCCCCAGCATTTT
D: NA; V: TRBV5-1; size: few; J: TRBJ2-1; CDR3: CASSLGQEGNEQFF; DNA: TGCGCCAGCAGCCTAGGACAGGAGGGCAATGAGCAGTTCTTC
D: TRBD1; V: TRBV20-1; size: NA; J: TRBJ2-7; CDR3: CSAGTDSYEQYF; DNA: TGCAGTGCTGGGACAGACTCCTACGAGCAGTACTTC
D: NA; V: TRBV7-9; size: NA; J: TRBJ1-4; CDR3: CASSQTPNNEKLFF; DNA: TGTGCCAGCAGCCAGACACCGAATAATGAAAAACTGTTTTTT
D: TRBD1; V: TRBV7-6; size: NA; J: TRBJ2-1; CDR3: CASSTRTGGLREDEQFF; DNA: TGTGCCAGCAGCACAAGGACAGGGGGCCTTCGGGAGGATGAGCAGTTCTTC
D: NA; V: TRBV6-2/TRBV6-3; size: many; J: TRBJ2-5; CDR3: CASSYSTFGEETQYF; DNA: TGTGCCAGCAGTTACTCGACTTTTGGTGAGGAGACCCAGTACTTC
D: TRBD1; V: TRBV6-5; size: NA; J: TRBJ2-2; CDR3: CASSSTGTAAGELFF; DNA: TGTGCCAGCAGTTCGACCGGGACAGCGGCCGGGGAGCTGTTTTTT
D: NA; V: TRBV10-1; size: many; J: TRBJ2-3; CDR3: CASSTTSRDTQYF; DNA: TGCGCCAGCAGCACTACTAGCAGAGATACGCAGTATTTT
D: NA; V: TRBV19; size: many; J: TRBJ2-3; CDR3: CATRRRGRPNTQYF; DNA: TGTGCCACTAGAAGGCGGGGAAGACCCAATACGCAGTATTTT